These T cell receptor beta chains were read from a single sample in a study of CXCR3-negative and CXCR3-positive naive CD8 T cells. With the 5' RACE reads reprocessed, TCRdb shows one record per CDR3 protein and no DNA. The sample data list roughly 99,000 distinct CDR3 sequences. The sample consisted of naive CXCR3+ CD8+ T cells from blood. These receptors all come from a human donor in good health. Some clones in this sample may be carry-over from other donors' samples. Both conserved end residues are part of each CDR3. Fields, in order: J gene, CDR3 length, V gene, CDR3 protein.

TRBJ2-5 15 TRBV12-3/TRBV12-4 CASSPGTWRVETQYF
TRBJ1-6 15 TRBV14 CASSGRLNVDSPLHF
TRBJ1-1 12 TRBV29-1 CSVELIGPEAFF
TRBJ2-7 14 TRBV6-2/TRBV6-3 CASSSGTGIYEQYF
TRBJ2-7 14 TRBV7-9 CASSLGREPYEQYF
TRBJ2-5 15 TRBV7-3 CASSSTGLTQETQYF
TRBJ2-3 15 TRBV3-1 CASSPSGAHTDTQYF
TRBJ2-1 16 TRBV7-2 CASRLGWDRGSNEQFF
TRBJ2-7 12 TRBV29-1 CSVEVRVHEQYF
TRBJ1-1 14 TRBV20-1 CSVLEIWVNTEAFF
TRBJ2-1 16 TRBV27 CASSSTRTGKRHEQFF
TRBJ2-7 12 TRBV2 CASSERSYEQYF
TRBJ2-1 13 TRBV7-9 CASSRRQINEQFF
TRBJ2-1 15 TRBV7-9 CASSLDVASYNEQFF
TRBJ2-1 19 TRBV5-1 CASSHLIQGVVASYNEQFF
TRBJ2-1 15 TRBV5-1 CASSAWTGKDNEQFF
TRBJ1-2 15 TRBV9 CASSVTDREVYGYTF
TRBJ1-4 16 TRBV10-3 CAISARTGGTNEKLFF
TRBJ1-2 15 TRBV4-3 CASSQSLGTAYGYTF
TRBJ2-7 15 TRBV7-8 CASSSPGGLNYEQYF
TRBJ2-7 14 TRBV7-9 CASNSRVSVDEQYF
TRBJ1-5 15 TRBV7-2 CASSFAGRDNQPQHF